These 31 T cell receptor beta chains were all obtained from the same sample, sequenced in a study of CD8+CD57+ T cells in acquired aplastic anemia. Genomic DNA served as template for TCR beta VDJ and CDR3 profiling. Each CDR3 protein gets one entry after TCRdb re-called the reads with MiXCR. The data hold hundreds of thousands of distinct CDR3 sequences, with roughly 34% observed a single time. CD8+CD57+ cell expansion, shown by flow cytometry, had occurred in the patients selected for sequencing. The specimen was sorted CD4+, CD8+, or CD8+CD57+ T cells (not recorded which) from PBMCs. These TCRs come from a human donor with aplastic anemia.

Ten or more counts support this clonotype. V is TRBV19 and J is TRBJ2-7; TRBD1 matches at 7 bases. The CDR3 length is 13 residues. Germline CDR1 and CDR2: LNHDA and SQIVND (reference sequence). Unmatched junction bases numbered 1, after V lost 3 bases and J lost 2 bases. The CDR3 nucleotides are TGTGCCAGTAGTATGGGACAGCCCTACGAGCAGTACTTC. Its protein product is CASSMGQPYEQYF.

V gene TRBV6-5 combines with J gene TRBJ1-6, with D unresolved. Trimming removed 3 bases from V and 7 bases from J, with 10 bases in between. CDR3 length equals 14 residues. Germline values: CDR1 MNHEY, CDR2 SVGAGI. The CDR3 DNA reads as TGTGCCAGCAGTTATGCCGGCGAAAATTCACCCCTCCACTTT. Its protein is CASSYAGENSPLHF.

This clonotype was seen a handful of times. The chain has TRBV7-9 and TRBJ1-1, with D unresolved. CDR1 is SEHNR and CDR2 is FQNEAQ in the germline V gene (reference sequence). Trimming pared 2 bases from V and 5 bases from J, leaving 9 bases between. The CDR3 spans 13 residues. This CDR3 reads CASSLTRETEAFF. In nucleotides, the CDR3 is TGTGCCAGCAGCTTAACCCGAGAAACTGAAGCTTTCTTT. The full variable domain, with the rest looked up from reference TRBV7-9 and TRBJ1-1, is DTGVSQNPRHKITKRGQNVTFRCDPISEHNRLYWYRQTLGQGPEFLTYFQNEAQLEKSRLLSDRFSAERPKGSFSTLEIQRTEQGDSAMYLCASSLTRETEAFFGQGTRLTVV.

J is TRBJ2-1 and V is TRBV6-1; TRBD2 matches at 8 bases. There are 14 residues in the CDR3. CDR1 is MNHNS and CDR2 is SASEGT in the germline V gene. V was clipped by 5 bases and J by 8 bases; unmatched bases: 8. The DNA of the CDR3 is TGTGCCAGCAGTACACCGGGACTAGTGTATGAGCAGTTCTTC. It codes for CASSTPGLVYEQFF.

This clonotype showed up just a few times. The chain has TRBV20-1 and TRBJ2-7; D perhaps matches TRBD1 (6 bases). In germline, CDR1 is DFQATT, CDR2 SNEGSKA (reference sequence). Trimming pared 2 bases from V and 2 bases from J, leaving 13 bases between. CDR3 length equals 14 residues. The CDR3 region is CSARHPGTTYEQYF. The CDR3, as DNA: TGCAGTGCTAGACACCCCGGGACAACCTACGAGCAGTACTTC.

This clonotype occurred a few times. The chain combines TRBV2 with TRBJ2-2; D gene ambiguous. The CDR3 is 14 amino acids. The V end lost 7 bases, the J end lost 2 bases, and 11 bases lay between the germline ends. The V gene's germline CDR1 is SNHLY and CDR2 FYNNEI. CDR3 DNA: TGTGCCAGCACCCCATACCGTAACACCGGGGAGCTGTTTTTT. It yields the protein CASTPYRNTGELFF.

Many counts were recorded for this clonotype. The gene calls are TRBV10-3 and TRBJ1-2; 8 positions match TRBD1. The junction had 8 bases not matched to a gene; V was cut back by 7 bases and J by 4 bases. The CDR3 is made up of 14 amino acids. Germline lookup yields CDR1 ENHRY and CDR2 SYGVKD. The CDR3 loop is CAIKTGQDSYGYTF. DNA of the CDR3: TGTGCCATCAAAACGGGACAGGACTCCTATGGCTACACCTTC.

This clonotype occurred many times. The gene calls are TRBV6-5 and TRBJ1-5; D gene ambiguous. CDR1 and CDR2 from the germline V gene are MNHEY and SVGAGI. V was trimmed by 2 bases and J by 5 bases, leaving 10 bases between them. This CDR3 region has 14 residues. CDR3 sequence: CASSYKGDDQPQHF. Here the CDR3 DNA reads TGTGCCAGCAGTTACAAGGGCGACGATCAGCCCCAGCATTTT.

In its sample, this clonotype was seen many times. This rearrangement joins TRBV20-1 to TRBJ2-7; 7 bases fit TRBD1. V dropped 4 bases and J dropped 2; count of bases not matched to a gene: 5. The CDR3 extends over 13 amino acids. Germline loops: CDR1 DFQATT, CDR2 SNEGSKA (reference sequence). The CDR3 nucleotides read TGCAGTGCTATCGGACAGGCCGCCTACGAGCAGTACTTC. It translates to CSAIGQAAYEQYF.

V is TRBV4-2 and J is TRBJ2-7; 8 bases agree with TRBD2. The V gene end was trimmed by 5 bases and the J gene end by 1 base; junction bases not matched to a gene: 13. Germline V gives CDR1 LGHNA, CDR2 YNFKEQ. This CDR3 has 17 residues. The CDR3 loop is CASSARGLRGVSYEQYF. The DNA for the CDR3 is TGTGCCAGCAGCGCCCGGGGGTTGCGGGGGGTGTCCTACGAGCAGTACTTC.

The CDR3 is CAWSKLESLTTDTQYF. The DNA of the CDR3 is TGTGCCTGGAGCAAACTAGAATCTCTCACCACAGATACGCAGTATTTT. The chain links TRBV30 to TRBJ2-3, with a tentative D call TRBD2 (5 bases). V gave up 3 bases and J gave up 2 bases, with 18 bases separating them. The CDR3 has 16 residues. CDR1 is GTSNPN, CDR2 SVGIG, per germline (reference sequence).

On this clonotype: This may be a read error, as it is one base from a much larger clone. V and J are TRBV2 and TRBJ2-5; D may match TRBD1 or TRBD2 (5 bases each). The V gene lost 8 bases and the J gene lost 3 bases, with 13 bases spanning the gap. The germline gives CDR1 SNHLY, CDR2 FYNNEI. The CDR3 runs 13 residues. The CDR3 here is CASGAGTKETQYF. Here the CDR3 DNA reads TGTGCCAGCGGAGCCGGGACCAAAGAGACCCAGTACTTC.

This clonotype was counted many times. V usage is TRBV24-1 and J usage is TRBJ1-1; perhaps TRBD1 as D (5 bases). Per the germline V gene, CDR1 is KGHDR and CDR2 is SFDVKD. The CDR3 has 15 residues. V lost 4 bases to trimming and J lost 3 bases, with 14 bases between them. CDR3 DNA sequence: TGTGCCACCAGTGAGTTACAGGTTTGGGACACTGAAGCTTTCTTT. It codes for CATSELQVWDTEAFF.

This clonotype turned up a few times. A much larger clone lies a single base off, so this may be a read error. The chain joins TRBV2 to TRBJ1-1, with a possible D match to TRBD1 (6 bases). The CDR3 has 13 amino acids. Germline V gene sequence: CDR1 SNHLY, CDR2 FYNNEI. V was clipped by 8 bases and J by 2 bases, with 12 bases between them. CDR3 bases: TGTGCCAGCGGGGCACAGGGTAACACTGAAGCTTTCTTT. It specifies CASGAQGNTEAFF.

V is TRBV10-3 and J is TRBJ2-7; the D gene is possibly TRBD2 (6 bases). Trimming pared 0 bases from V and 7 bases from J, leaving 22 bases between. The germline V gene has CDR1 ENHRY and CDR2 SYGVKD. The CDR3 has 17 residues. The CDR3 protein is CAISESPLSVKEGEQYF. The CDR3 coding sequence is TGTGCCATCAGTGAGTCTCCACTCAGCGTGAAGGAGGGGGAGCAGTACTTC.

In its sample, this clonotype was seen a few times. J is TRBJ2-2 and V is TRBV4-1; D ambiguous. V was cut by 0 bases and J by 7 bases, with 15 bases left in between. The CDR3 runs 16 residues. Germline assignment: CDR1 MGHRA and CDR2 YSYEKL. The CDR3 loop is CASSQEDRLVSGELFF. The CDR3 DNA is TGCGCCAGCAGCCAAGAGGATCGGCTAGTGAGCGGGGAGCTGTTTTTT.

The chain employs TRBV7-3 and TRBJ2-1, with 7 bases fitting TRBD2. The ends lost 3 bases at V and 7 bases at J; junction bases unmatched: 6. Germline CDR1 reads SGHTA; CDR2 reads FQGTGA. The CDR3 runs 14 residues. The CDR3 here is CASSFTGTKNEQFF. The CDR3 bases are TGTGCCAGCAGCTTCACCGGGACTAAAAATGAGCAGTTCTTC.

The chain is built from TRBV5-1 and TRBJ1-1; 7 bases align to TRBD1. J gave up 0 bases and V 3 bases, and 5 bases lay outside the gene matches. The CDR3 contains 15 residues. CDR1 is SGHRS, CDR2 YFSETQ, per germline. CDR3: CASSSTGILNTEAFF. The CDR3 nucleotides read TGCGCCAGCAGCTCGACAGGGATATTGAACACTGAAGCTTTCTTT.

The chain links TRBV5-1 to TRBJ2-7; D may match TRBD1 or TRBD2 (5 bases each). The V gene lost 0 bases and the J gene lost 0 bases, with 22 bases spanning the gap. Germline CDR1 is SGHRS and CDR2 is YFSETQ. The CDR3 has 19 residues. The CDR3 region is CASSLAPEGSFPSSYEQYF. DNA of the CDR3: TGCGCCAGCAGCTTGGCACCCGAGGGGTCGTTTCCGAGCTCCTACGAGCAGTACTTC.

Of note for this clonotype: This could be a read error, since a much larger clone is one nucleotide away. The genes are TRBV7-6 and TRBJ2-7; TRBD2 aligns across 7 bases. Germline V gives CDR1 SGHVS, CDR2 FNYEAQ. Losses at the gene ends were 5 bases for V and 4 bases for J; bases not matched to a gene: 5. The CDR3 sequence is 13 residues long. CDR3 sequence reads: CASSLSSGYEQYF. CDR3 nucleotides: TGTGCCAGCAGCCTTTCTAGCGGTTACGAGCAGTACTTC.

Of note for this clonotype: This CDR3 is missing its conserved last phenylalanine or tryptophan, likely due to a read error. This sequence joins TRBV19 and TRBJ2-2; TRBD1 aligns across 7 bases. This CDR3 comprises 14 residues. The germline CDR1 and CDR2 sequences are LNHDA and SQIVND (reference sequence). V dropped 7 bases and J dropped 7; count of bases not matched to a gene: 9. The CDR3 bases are TGTGCCAGTACCAGGGACAGTTCTTTCGGGGAGCTGTTTTCT. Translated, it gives CASTRDSSFGELFS.

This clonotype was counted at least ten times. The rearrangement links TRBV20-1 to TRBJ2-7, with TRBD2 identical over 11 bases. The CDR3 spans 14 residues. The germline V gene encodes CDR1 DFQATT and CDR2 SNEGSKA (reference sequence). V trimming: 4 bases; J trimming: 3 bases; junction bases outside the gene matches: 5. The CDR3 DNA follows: TGCAGTGCTATACCGGGACTAGCGGACTACGAGCAGTACTTC. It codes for CSAIPGLADYEQYF.

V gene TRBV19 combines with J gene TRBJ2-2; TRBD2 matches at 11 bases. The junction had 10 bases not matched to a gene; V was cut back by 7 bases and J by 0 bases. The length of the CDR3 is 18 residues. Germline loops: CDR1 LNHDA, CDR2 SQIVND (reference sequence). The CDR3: CASKKGTSGDANTGELFF. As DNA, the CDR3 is TGTGCCAGTAAAAAAGGGACTAGCGGAGACGCGAACACCGGGGAGCTGTTTTTT.

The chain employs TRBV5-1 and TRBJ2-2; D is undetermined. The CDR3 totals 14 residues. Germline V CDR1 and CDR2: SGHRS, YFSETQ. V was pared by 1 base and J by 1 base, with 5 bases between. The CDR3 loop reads CASSLSENTGELFF. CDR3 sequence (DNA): TGCGCCAGCAGCTTGTCGGAGAACACCGGGGAGCTGTTTTTT.

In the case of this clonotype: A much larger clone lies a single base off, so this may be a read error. CDR3 protein: CATSRDRGDEQYF. CDR3 sequence (DNA): TGTGCCACCAGCAGAGACAGGGGGGATGAGCAGTACTTC. This chain connects TRBV15 to TRBJ2-7; TRBD1 might be the D (7 bases). Per germline, CDR1 LNHNV and CDR2 YYDKDF (reference sequence). The CDR3 spans 13 residues. Trimming removed 0 bases from V and 7 bases from J, with 10 bases in between.

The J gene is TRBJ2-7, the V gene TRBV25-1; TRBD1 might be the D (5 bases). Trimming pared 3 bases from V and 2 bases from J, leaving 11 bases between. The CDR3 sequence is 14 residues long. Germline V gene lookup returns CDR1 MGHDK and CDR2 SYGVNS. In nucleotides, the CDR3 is TGTGCCAGCAGTGAGGCGACAGTTACCTACGAGCAGTACTTC. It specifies CASSEATVTYEQYF.

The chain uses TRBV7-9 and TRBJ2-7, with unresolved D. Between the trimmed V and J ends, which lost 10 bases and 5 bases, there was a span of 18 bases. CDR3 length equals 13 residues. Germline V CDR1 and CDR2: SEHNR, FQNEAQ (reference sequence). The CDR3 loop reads CATSDLWSNEQYF. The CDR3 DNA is TGTGCCACCAGTGATTTGTGGTCAAACGAGCAGTACTTC. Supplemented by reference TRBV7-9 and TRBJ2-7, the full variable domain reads DTGVSQNPRHKITKRGQNVTFRCDPISEHNRLYWYRQTLGQGPEFLTYFQNEAQLEKSRLLSDRFSAERPKGSFSTLEIQRTEQGDSAMYLCATSDLWSNEQYFGPGTRLTVT.

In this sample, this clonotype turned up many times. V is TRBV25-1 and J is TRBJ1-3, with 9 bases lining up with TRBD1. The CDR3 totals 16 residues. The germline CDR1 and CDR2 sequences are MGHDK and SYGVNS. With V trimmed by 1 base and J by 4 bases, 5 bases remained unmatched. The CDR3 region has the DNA TGTGCCAGCAGTGAATTGAGGACAGGGGTCGGAAACACCATATATTTT. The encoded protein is CASSELRTGVGNTIYF.

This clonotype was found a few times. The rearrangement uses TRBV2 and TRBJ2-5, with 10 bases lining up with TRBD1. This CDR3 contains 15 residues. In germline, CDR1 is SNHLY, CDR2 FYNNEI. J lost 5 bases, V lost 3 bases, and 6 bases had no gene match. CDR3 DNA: TGTGCCAGCAGTGATCTGGACAGGGGGTCGGAGACCCAGTACTTC. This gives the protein CASSDLDRGSETQYF.

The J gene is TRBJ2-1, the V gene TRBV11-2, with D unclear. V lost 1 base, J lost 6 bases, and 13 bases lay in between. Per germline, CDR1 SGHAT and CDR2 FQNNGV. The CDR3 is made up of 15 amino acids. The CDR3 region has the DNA TGTGCCAGCAGCTTAGGACCAGCGTTAGGCAATGAGCAGTTCTTC. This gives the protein CASSLGPALGNEQFF. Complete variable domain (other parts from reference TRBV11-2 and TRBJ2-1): EAGVAQSPRYKIIEKRQSVAFWCNPISGHATLYWYQQILGQGPKLLIQFQNNGVVDDSQLPKDRFSAERLKGVDSTLKIQPAKLEDSAVYLCASSLGPALGNEQFFGPGTRLTVL.

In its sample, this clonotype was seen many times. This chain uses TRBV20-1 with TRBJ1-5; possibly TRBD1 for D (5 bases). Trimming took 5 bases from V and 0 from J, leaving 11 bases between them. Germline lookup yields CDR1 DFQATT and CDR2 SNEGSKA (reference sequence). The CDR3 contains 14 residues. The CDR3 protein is CSASTGDSNQPQHF. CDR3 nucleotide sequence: TGCAGTGCTTCAACGGGGGATAGCAATCAGCCCCAGCATTTT.